Reported below is one T cell receptor (beta chain). What it binds is not known. Germline V gene lookup returns CDR1 DFQATT and CDR2 SNEGSKA (reference sequence). Trimming took off 5 bases at V and 6 bases at J, with 18 bases between the two ends. CDR3 length equals 14 residues. The data derive from a study of post-analysis software for immune sequencing data. Researchers reported that TCR beta cDNA libraries carried unique molecular identifiers. T cells numbering roughly 0.9 to 10 million yielded cDNA molecules that totaled approximately 500,000. TCRdb used MiXCR to reprocess the PCR reads, holding one entry per CDR3 protein. This sample has fewer than 900,000 distinct CDR3 sequences, with approximately 44% found just once. Findings and caveats of the study: F-measure co-clustering was strong for batch-matched samples. Patients carried four or five TRBV segments more frequently than controls did, and TRBV5-6, TRBV5-1 and TRBV20-1 were among them. Diversity measured as normalized Chao1 was significantly lower in multiple sclerosis patients than in controls.

The sequence was obtained from a girl between 5 and 17 years old with multiple sclerosis. This rearrangement joins TRBV20-1 to TRBJ2-3; D gene unclear. Source material: blood. The CDR3 region has the DNA TGCAGTGCTCCTGCCGGTTCGGCGATCGATACGCAGTATTTT. It yields the protein CSAPAGSAIDTQYF.